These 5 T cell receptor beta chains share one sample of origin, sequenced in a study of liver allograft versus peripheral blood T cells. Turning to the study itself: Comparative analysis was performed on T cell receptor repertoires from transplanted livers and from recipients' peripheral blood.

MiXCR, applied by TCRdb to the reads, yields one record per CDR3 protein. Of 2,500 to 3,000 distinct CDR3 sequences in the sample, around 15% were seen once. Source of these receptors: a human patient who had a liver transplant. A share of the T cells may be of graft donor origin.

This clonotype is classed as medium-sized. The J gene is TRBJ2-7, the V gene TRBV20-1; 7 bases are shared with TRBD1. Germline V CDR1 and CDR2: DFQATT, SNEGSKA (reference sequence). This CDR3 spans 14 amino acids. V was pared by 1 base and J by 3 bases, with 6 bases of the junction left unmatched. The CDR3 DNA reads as TGCAGTGCTAGAGGCCCGGACAGGAACTACGAGCAGTACTTC. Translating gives CSARGPDRNYEQYF.

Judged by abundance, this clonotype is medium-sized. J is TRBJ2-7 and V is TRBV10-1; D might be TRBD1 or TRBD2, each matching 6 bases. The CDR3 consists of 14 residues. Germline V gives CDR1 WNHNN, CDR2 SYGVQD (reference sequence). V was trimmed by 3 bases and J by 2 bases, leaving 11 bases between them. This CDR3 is CASSDRGPPYEQYF. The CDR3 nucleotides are TGCGCCAGCAGTGACCGGGGGCCTCCCTACGAGCAGTACTTC.

This CDR3 reads CASSKRGRGAVGANVLTF. The DNA of the CDR3 is TGTGCCAGCAGTAAACGGGGGCGGGGGGCGGTTGGGGCCAACGTCCTGACTTTC. The J gene is TRBJ2-6, the V gene TRBV28; 8 bases are a match to TRBD2. The CDR3 runs 18 residues. Germline lookup yields CDR1 MDHEN and CDR2 SYDVKM. V shed 5 bases and J 3 bases; nucleotides not matched to a gene: 12.

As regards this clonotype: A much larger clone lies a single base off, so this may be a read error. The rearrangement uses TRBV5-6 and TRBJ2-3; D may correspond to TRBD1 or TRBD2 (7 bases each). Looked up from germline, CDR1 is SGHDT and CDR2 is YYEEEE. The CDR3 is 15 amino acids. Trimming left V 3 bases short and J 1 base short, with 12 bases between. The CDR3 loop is CASSSQGGCTDTQYF. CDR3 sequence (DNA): TGTGCCAGCAGCTCCCAGGGGGGGTGCACAGATACGCAGTATTTT.

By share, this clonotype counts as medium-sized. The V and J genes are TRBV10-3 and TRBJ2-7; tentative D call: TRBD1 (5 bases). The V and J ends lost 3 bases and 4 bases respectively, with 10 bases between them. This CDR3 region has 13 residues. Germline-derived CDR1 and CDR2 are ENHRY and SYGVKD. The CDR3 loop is CAISEMQGYEQYF. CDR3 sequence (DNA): TGTGCCATCAGTGAAATGCAGGGTTACGAGCAGTACTTC.